This T cell receptor (beta chain) stems from a study of T cells in Graves' hyperthyroidism and ophthalmopathy. This clonotype was counted ten times or more. The source material, RNA transcripts, was used to amplify TCR beta CDR3 regions. Initially, a first-round RT-PCR of the TCR CDR3 employed the HTBI primer set. TCRdb re-derived calls from the multiplex PCR reads in MiXCR, one entry per CDR3 protein. The sample shows hundreds of thousands of distinct CDR3 sequences, 24% of them seen only once. This clonotype was sampled from a woman aged 25 to 45 with Graves' ophthalmopathy. Source material: blood.

The CDR3 nucleotides are TGTGCCAGCAGTATAGTGTTTCAGCCCCAGCATTTT. It specifies CASSIVFQPQHF. The chain has TRBV6-2 or TRBV6-3 and TRBJ1-5; the D is unclear. Germline V gene sequence: CDR1 MNHEY, CDR2 SVGEGT. The CDR3 covers 12 residues. V was pared by 5 bases and J by 6 bases, with 8 bases between.